Listed below are T cell receptor beta chains from one sample, sequenced in a study of blood T cells in healthy people across ages. From the 5' RACE reads, TCRdb called clonotypes with MiXCR, one entry per CDR3 protein. The sample shows approximately 960,000 distinct CDR3 sequences, approximately 32% of them seen only once. The same data also went into a second study, on T cells of mothers and their children.

Input material: blood. The receptors come from a woman aged 40 to 50 in good health. CDR3s include the opening cysteine and the closing phenylalanine or tryptophan. The D gene is left open where the match is weak. A clone size is listed for some rows: how often the clone was seen (once, few, many), or a class if it is expanded.

size,J,V,D,CDR3,DNA
once,TRBJ2-2,TRBV20-1,NA,CSANGVRGGLTGELFF,TGCAGTGCCAACGGGGTCAGGGGGGGGCTCACCGGGGAGCTGTTTTTT
NA,TRBJ2-7,TRBV7-9,TRBD2,CASTLSGGYYNEQYF,TGTGCCAGCACTCTAAGCGGGGGATACTACAATGAGCAGTACTTC
few,TRBJ1-2,TRBV2,TRBD1,CASMGRGNYGYTF,TGTGCCAGCATGGGCAGGGGGAACTATGGCTACACCTTC
many,TRBJ2-7,TRBV2,NA,CASTGVDSYEQYF,TGTGCCAGCACGGGGGTCGACTCCTACGAGCAGTACTTC
NA,TRBJ1-1,TRBV7-6,NA,CASSLDRAGVGEAFF,TGTGCCAGCAGCTTAGACAGGGCAGGGGTCGGTGAAGCTTTCTTT
NA,TRBJ1-5,TRBV28,TRBD1,CASSTGGASGQPQHF,TGTGCCAGCAGTACAGGGGGCGCATCAGGGCAGCCCCAGCATTTT
NA,TRBJ1-2,TRBV10-3,TRBD1,CAIRSGQGNGYTF,TGTGCCATCAGATCGGGACAGGGAAATGGCTACACCTTC
few,TRBJ2-7,TRBV28,NA,CASSFRGVWEQYF,TGTGCCAGCAGTTTTCGTGGGGTATGGGAGCAGTACTTC
many,TRBJ2-7,TRBV5-1,NA,CASSIAGEQYF,TGCGCCAGCAGTATAGCAGGCGAGCAGTACTTC
NA,TRBJ2-5,TRBV12-3/TRBV12-4,TRBD2,CASSITSGLQETQYF,TGTGCCAGCAGTATTACTAGCGGCCTCCAAGAGACCCAGTACTTC
many,TRBJ2-1,TRBV2,NA,CASTINGVYNEQFF,TGTGCCAGCACTATCAATGGGGTCTACAATGAGCAGTTCTTC
many,TRBJ2-5,TRBV27,TRBD2,CASSYFGGGAGETQYF,TGTGCCAGCAGTTACTTCGGGGGAGGGGCGGGAGAGACCCAGTACTTC
many,TRBJ2-7,TRBV15,TRBD1,CATSRDIGQGAEQYF,TGTGCCACCAGCAGAGATATAGGACAGGGGGCTGAGCAGTACTTC
few,TRBJ1-2,TRBV12-3/TRBV12-4,NA,CASSALGVYGYTF,TGTGCCAGCAGTGCTCTTGGGGTGTATGGCTACACCTTC
NA,TRBJ1-1,TRBV6-5,TRBD1,CASRRTGYPEAFF,TGTGCCAGCAGGAGGACAGGGTATCCTGAAGCTTTCTTT
NA,TRBJ2-3,TRBV28,NA,CASSPVGIPTDTQYF,TGTGCCAGCAGCCCCGTCGGGATACCCACAGATACGCAGTATTTT
NA,TRBJ2-5,TRBV7-3,NA,CASSLERDTQIPETQYF,TGTGCCAGCAGCTTGGAGAGGGACACCCAGATACCGGAGACCCAGTACTTC
NA,TRBJ2-7,TRBV28,NA,CASTQPGLQNEQYF,TGTGCCAGCACCCAACCGGGACTCCAAAACGAGCAGTACTTC
many,TRBJ1-5,TRBV2,TRBD1,CASSGRQGPISNQPQHF,TGTGCCAGCAGTGGGAGACAGGGTCCGATTAGCAATCAGCCCCAGCATTTT
many,TRBJ2-2,TRBV7-8,TRBD1,CASSVTGVGTGELFF,TGTGCCAGCAGCGTCACAGGGGTGGGCACCGGGGAGCTGTTTTTT
few,TRBJ2-7,TRBV28,NA,CASSSPQGATYEQYF,TGTGCCAGCAGTTCCCCCCAGGGAGCAACTTACGAGCAGTACTTC
few,TRBJ2-6,TRBV5-1,TRBD2,CASSRLAGVSGANVLTF,TGCGCCAGCAGCCGGCTAGCGGGGGTCTCTGGGGCCAACGTCCTGACTTTC
NA,TRBJ2-1,TRBV5-1,TRBD1,CASSFTGTGVLNEQFF,TGCGCCAGCAGCTTCACCGGGACAGGGGTGTTAAATGAGCAGTTCTTC
many,TRBJ2-7,TRBV27,TRBD2,CASSWGLDAEQYF,TGTGCCAGCAGTTGGGGACTAGATGCCGAGCAGTACTTC
NA,TRBJ2-7,TRBV14,NA,CASSHPAGNSYEQYF,TGTGCCAGCAGCCATCCCGCGGGGAATTCCTACGAGCAGTACTTC
NA,TRBJ2-1,TRBV24-1,NA,CATSPGAYNEQFF,TGTGCCACCAGCCCGGGGGCCTACAATGAGCAGTTCTTC
few,TRBJ2-1,TRBV11-3,NA,CASSLDRHDEQFF,TGTGCCAGCAGCTTAGATCGCCACGATGAGCAGTTCTTC
many,TRBJ2-4,TRBV29-1,TRBD1,CSVEEGQLAKNIQYF,TGCAGCGTTGAAGAGGGACAGCTAGCCAAAAACATTCAGTACTTC
once,TRBJ1-6,TRBV4-1,NA,CASSQILGRSSYNSPLHF,TGCGCCAGCAGCCAGATCCTCGGACGGAGCTCCTATAATTCACCCCTCCACTTT
once,TRBJ2-1,TRBV12-3/TRBV12-4,TRBD2,CASSLPVLTSGSADEQFF,TGTGCCAGCAGTTTACCCGTTTTGACTAGCGGGAGCGCTGATGAGCAGTTCTTC
few,TRBJ1-1,TRBV10-3,TRBD1,CAIRTGGTEAFF,TGTGCCATTCGGACAGGGGGCACTGAAGCTTTCTTT
many,TRBJ1-1,TRBV7-2,NA,CASSLGWGTEAFF,TGTGCCAGCAGTTTAGGTTGGGGGACTGAAGCTTTCTTT
few,TRBJ2-5,TRBV5-1,TRBD1,CASSLTGGIETQYF,TGCGCCAGCAGCCTCACAGGGGGGATAGAGACCCAGTACTTC
NA,TRBJ1-2,TRBV7-9,NA,CASSLVYGGYTF,TGTGCCAGCAGCTTAGTATACGGAGGCTACACCTTC
NA,TRBJ1-5,TRBV7-2,NA,CASSLQAYSNQPQHF,TGTGCCAGCAGCCTACAGGCCTATAGCAATCAGCCCCAGCATTTT
NA,TRBJ2-5,TRBV12-3/TRBV12-4,NA,CASGGSFQETQYF,TGTGCCAGCGGGGGGAGCTTTCAAGAGACCCAGTACTTC
NA,TRBJ2-7,TRBV7-9,NA,CASSFHAEQYF,TGTGCCAGCAGCTTCCACGCCGAGCAGTACTTC
few,TRBJ2-7,TRBV4-2,NA,CASSQDPVFEQYF,TGTGCCAGCAGCCAAGACCCGGTATTCGAGCAGTACTTC
many,TRBJ1-5,TRBV9,TRBD1,CASSVDGQGRQPQHF,TGTGCCAGCAGCGTAGATGGACAGGGGAGGCAGCCCCAGCATTTT
many,TRBJ2-1,TRBV5-4,NA,CASRLGAGIDEQFF,TGTGCCAGCAGGCTCGGTGCGGGTATCGATGAGCAGTTCTTC
many,TRBJ2-5,TRBV6-6,NA,CASSSGPRQETQYF,TGTGCCAGCAGTTCGGGACCCCGACAAGAGACCCAGTACTTC
once,TRBJ2-2,TRBV12-3/TRBV12-4,NA,CASSFGGSMAGELFF,TGTGCCAGCAGTTTCGGGGGAAGTATGGCCGGGGAGCTGTTTTTT
many,TRBJ2-5,TRBV28,NA,CASSFPGDQETQYF,TGTGCCAGCAGTTTCCCAGGGGATCAAGAGACCCAGTACTTC
NA,TRBJ2-5,TRBV3-1,TRBD1,CASSQDGDRQETQYF,TGTGCCAGCAGCCAAGACGGGGACAGGCAAGAGACCCAGTACTTC
few,TRBJ1-2,TRBV14,NA,CASSQVGYYGYTF,TGTGCCAGCAGCCAAGTCGGGTACTATGGCTACACCTTC
many,TRBJ2-7,TRBV7-9,TRBD2,CASSPGTSGGPRLYEQYF,TGTGCCAGCAGCCCCGGGACTAGCGGGGGGCCACGATTATACGAGCAGTACTTC